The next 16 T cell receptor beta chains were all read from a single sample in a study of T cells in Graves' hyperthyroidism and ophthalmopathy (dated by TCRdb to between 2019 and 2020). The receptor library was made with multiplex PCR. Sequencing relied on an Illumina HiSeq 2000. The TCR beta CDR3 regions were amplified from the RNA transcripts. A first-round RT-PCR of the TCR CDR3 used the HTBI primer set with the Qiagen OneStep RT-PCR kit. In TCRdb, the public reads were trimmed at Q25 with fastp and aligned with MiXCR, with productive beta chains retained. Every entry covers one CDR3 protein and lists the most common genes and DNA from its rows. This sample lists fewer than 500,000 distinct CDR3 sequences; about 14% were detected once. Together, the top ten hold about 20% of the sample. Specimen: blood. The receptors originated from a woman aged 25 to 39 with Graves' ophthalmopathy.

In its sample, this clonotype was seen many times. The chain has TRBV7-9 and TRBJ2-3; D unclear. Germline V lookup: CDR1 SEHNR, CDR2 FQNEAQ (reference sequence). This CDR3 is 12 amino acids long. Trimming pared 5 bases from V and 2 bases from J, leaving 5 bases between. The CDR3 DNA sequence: TGTGCCAGCAGCCCGATCACAGATACGCAGTATTTT. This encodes CASSPITDTQYF.

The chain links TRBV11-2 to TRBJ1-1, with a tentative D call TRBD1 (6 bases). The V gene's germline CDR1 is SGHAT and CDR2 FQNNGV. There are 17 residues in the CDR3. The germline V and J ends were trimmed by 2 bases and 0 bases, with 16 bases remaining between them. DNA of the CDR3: TGTGCCAGCAGCTTACTCGGGGCAGGGGCTATGAACACTGAAGCTTTCTTT. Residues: CASSLLGAGAMNTEAFF.

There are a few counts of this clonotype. The CDR3 DNA reads as TGTGCCAGCAGCCCCCTTGGGGGCACAGATACGCAGTATTTT. Amino acid sequence: CASSPLGGTDTQYF. This sequence joins TRBV7-3 and TRBJ2-3; D gene ambiguous. The CDR3 sequence is 14 residues long. V was pared by 5 bases and J by 1 base, with 10 bases between. Germline CDR1 is SGHTA and CDR2 is FQGTGA.

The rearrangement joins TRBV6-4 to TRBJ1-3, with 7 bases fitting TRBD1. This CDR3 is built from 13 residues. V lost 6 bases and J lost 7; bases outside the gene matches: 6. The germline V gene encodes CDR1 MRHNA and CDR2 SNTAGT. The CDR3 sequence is CASSRGQRNTIYF. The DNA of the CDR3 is TGTGCCAGCAGCCGGGGACAGCGGAACACCATATATTTT.

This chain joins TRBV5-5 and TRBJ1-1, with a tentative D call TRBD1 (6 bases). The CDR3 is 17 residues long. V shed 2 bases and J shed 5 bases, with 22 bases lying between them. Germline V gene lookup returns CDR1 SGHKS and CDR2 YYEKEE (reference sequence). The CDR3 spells CASSFGPSGGLGTEAFF. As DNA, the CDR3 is TGTGCCAGCAGCTTCGGCCCATCGGGGGGGCTGGGAACTGAAGCTTTCTTT. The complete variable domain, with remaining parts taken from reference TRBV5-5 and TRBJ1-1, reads DAGVTQSPTHLIKTRGQQVTLRCSPISGHKSVSWYQQVLGQGPQFIFQYYEKEERGRGNFPDRFSARQFPNYSSELNVNALLLGDSALYLCASSFGPSGGLGTEAFFGQGTRLTVV.

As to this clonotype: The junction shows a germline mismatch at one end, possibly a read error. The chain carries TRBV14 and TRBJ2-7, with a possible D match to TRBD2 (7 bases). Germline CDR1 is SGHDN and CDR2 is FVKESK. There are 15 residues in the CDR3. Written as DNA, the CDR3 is TGTACCAGCAGCCAAGAAGCGGGACACTTCTACGAGCAGTACTTC. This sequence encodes CTSSQEAGHFYEQYF.

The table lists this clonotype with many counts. The CDR3 reads CASSLTDVRAENSPLHF. The DNA of the CDR3 is TGTGCCAGCAGCTTAACAGATGTGCGAGCTGAGAATTCACCCCTCCACTTT. The chain uses TRBV13 and TRBJ1-6; D is unresolved. V dropped 2 bases and J dropped 7 bases, with 18 bases sitting between them. Germline V gives CDR1 PRHDT, CDR2 FYEKMQ (reference sequence). This CDR3 spans 17 amino acids.

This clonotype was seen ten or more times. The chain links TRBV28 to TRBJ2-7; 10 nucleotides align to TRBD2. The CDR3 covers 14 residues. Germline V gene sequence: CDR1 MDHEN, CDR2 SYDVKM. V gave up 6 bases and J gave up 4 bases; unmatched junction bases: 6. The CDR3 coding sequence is TGTGCCAGCAGCCGTATAGCGGGGGGTTACGAGCAGTACTTC. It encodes CASSRIAGGYEQYF.

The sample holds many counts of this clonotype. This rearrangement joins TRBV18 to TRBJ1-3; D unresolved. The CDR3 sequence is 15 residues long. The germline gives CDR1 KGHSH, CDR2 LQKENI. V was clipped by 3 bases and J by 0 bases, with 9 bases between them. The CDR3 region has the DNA TGTGCCAGCTCACCTGGCAGCAACTCTGGAAACACCATATATTTT. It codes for CASSPGSNSGNTIYF. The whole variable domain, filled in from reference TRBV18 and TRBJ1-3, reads NAGVMQNPRHLVRRRGQEARLRCSPMKGHSHVYWYRQLPEEGLKFMVYLQKENIIDESGMPKERFSAEFPKEGPSILRIQQVVRGDSAAYFCASSPGSNSGNTIYFGEGSWLTVV.

CDR3 nucleotide sequence: TGTGCCAGCAGTCGGGACCATTCAAAGTTCTTC. Its protein is CASSRDHSKFF. V is TRBV7-9 and J is TRBJ2-1; D could derive from TRBD1 or TRBD2 (5 bases each). The CDR3 spans 11 residues. Trimming left V 6 bases short and J 14 bases short, with 14 bases between. Germline V CDR1 and CDR2: SEHNR, FQNEAQ (reference sequence).

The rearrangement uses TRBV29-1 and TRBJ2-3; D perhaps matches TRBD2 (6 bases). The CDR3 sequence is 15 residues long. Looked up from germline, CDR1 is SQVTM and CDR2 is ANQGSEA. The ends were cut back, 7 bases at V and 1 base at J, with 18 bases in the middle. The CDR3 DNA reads TGCAGCGATAAGTCGTCTTCGGGAGGCACAGATACGCAGTATTTT. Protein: CSDKSSSGGTDTQYF.

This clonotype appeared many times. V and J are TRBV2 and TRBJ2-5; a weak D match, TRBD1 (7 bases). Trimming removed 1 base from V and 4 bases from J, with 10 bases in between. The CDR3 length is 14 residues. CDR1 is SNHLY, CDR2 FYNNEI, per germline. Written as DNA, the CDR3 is TGTGCCAGCAGTGAAGTCCAGGGGGGAGAGACCCAGTACTTC. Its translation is CASSEVQGGETQYF.

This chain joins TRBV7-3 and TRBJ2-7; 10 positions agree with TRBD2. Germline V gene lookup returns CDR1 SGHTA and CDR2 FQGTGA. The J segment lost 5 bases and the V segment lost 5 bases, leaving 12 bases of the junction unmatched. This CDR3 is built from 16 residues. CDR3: CASSPNELAGSHEQYF. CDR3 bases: TGTGCCAGCAGCCCCAACGAACTAGCGGGGTCCCACGAGCAGTACTTC. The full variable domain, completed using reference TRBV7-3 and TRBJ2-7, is GAGVSQTPSNKVTEKGKYVELRCDPISGHTALYWYRQSLGQGPEFLIYFQGTGAADDSGLPNDRFFAVRPEGSVSTLKIQRTERGDSAVYLCASSPNELAGSHEQYFGPGTRLTVT.

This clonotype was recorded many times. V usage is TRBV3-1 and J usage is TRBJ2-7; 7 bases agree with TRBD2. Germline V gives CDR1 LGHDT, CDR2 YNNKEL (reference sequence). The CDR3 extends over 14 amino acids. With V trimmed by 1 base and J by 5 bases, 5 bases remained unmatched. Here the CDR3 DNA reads TGTGCCAGCAGCCAAGGGTGGGAGGGCAACGAGCAGTACTTC. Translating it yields CASSQGWEGNEQYF.

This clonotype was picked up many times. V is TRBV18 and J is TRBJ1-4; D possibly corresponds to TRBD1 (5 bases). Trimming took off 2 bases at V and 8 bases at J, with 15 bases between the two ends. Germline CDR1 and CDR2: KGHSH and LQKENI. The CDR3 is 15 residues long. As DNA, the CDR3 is TGTGCCAGCTCACCAGTACAGGCCGTTGGGGAAAAACTGTTTTTT. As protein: CASSPVQAVGEKLFF.

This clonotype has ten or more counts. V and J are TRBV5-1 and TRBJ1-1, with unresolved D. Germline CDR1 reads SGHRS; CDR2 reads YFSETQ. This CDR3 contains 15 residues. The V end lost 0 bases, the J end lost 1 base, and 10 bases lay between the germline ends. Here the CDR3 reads CASSLDVVGNTEAFF. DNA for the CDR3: TGCGCCAGCAGCTTGGATGTGGTCGGGAACACTGAAGCTTTCTTT.